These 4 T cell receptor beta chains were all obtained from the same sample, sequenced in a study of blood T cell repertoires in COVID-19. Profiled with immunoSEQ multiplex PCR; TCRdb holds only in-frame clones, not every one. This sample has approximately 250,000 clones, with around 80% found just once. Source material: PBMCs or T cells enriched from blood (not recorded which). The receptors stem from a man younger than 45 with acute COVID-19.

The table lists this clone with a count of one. The CDR3 is CASSLVPTGTGAEAFF. The CDR3 coding sequence is TGTGCCAGCAGCTTGGTTCCTACCGGGACAGGGGCTGAAGCTTTCTTT. This sequence joins TRBV5-5 and TRBJ1-1, with 10 bases aligning to TRBD1. Germline V gives CDR1 SGHKS, CDR2 YYEKEE (reference sequence). J was trimmed by 6 bases and V by 0 bases; bases with no gene match: 8. CDR3 length equals 16 residues.

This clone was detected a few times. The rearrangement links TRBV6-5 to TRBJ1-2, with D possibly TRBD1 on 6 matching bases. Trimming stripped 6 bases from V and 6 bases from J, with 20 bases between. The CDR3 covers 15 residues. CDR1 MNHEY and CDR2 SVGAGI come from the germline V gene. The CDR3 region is CASRAGEGNWNGYTF. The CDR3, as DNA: TGTGCCAGCAGGGCAGGGGAGGGGAATTGGAATGGCTACACCTTC.

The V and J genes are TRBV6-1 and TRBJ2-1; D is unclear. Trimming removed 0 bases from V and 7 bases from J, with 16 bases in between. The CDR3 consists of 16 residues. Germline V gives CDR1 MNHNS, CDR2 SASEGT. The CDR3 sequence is CASSEAPGIGVNEQFF. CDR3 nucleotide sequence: TGTGCCAGCAGTGAAGCCCCGGGTATCGGAGTAAATGAGCAGTTCTTC.

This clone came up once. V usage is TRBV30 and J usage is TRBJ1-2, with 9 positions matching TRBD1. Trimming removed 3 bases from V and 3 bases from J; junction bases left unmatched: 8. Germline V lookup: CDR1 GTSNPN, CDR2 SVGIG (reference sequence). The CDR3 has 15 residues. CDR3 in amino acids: CAWRMTGGRDYGYTF. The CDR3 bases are TGTGCCTGGAGGATGACAGGGGGGAGAGACTATGGCTACACCTTC.